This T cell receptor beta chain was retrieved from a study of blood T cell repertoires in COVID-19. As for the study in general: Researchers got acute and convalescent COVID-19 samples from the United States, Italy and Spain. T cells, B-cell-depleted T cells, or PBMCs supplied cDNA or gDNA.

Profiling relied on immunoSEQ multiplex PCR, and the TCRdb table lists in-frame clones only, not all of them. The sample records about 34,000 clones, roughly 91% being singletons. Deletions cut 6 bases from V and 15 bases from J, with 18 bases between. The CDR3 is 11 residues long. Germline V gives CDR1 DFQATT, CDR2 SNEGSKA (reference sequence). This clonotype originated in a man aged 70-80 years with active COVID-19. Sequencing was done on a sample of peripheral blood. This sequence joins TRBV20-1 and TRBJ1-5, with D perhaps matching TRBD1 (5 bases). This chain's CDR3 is CSAWGEEAPHF. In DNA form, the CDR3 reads TGCAGTGCGTGGGGGGAAGAGGCGCCGCATTTT.